The present entry profiles one TCR beta chain with its context. The antigen is not known. The sample is drawn from a study of cytomegalovirus exposure and HLA in healthy donors. Study results and caveats: A later analysis associated roughly 15,000 TCR beta sequences with HLA alleles at a 0.05 false discovery rate. Sequencing artifact likely explains a cluster of highly shared sequence variants. It was confirmed in vitro that a few of the CMV-associated chains were specific for CMV antigens.

PCR was performed using 60 Vbeta and 13 Jbeta primers. The assay was immunoSEQ multiplex PCR, and TCRdb's table has in-frame clones only and misses some. The sample holds over 85,000 clones, around 68% seen once. CDR1 is LNHNV, CDR2 YYDKDF, per germline (reference sequence). This CDR3 has 18 residues. V lost 5 bases and J 0 bases, leaving 20 bases between the germline ends. The chain links TRBV15 to TRBJ2-1, with D unresolved. This clonotype originated in a female donor in good health and CMV-seronegative. Sequencing was performed on PBMCs. In DNA, the CDR3 is TGTGCCACCAGCTCCCCCCTGGTTACCTTTAGCTCCTACAATGAGCAGTTCTTC. Amino acid sequence: CATSSPLVTFSSYNEQFF.